This entry describes one T cell receptor (beta chain). This table comes from immunoSEQ multiplex PCR, and its TCRdb copy is limited to in-frame clones, with some not included. This sample carries 15,000 to 20,000 clones, roughly 80% of them seen once, and the ten largest clones take more than 5%. Grafts had their tissue processed, releasing intraepithelial and lamina propria lymphocytes. This sample stems from a study of graft-versus-host responses after intestinal transplantation. This CDR3 spans 13 amino acids. Germline CDR1 MNHNY, CDR2 SVGAGI (reference sequence). The germline V and J ends were trimmed by 2 bases and 8 bases, with 10 bases remaining between them.

The sample here was ileum tissue, taken 17 days after transplant. This receptor was taken from a human patient who received an intestinal transplant, so some T cells may come from the graft donor. The chain combines TRBV6-6 with TRBJ2-1; D is unclear. CDR3 DNA: TGTGCCAGCAGTTACCTCGTAGGTCATGAGCAGTTCTTC. This sequence encodes CASSYLVGHEQFF.